Each of the 8 T cell receptor beta chains below was sequenced from the same sample in a study of blood T cell repertoires in COVID-19. Clones were sequenced by immunoSEQ multiplex PCR, and TCRdb holds only the in-frame ones, with some missing. The sample holds 200,000 to 300,000 clones, 80% to 90% seen once. The sample was peripheral blood. These receptors were taken from a man younger than 40 with active or convalescent COVID-19.

The V call is TRBV29-1, the J call TRBJ1-1; 9 bases are shared with TRBD1. The CDR3 has 15 residues. The germline CDR1 and CDR2 sequences are SQVTM and ANQGSEA. V gave up 6 bases and J gave up 7 bases; unmatched junction bases: 15. CDR3 sequence (DNA): TGCAGCGTGGGCAAAACGGGACAGGGTTCTGGTGAAGCTTTCTTT. It codes for CSVGKTGQGSGEAFF.

V gene TRBV12-5 combines with J gene TRBJ1-1; D not certain. Trimming removed 5 bases at V and 3 bases at J, with 13 bases between. From germline, CDR1 is LGHNT and CDR2 FRNRAP. This CDR3 comprises 14 residues. For the CDR3, the DNA is TGTGCTAGTGGTCCCCCGGGAGTGTACACTGAAGCTTTCTTT. It specifies CASGPPGVYTEAFF.

V and J are TRBV25-1 and TRBJ1-4, with 7 bases identical to TRBD1. Germline assignment: CDR1 MGHDK and CDR2 SYGVNS. Losses at the gene ends were 6 bases for V and 6 bases for J; bases not matched to a gene: 7. This CDR3 contains 14 residues. The CDR3 loop is CASSPGGWDEKLFF. CDR3 sequence (DNA): TGTGCCAGCAGCCCAGGGGGATGGGATGAAAAACTGTTTTTT.

This chain uses TRBV6-5 with TRBJ2-7, with 8 bases lining up with TRBD1. Looked up from germline, CDR1 is MNHEY and CDR2 is SVGAGI. The CDR3 runs 13 residues. Trimming cost V 11 bases and J 3 bases; bases outside gene matches: 9. CDR3 residues: CAAIVTGGYEQYF. The CDR3 bases are TGTGCCGCAATCGTAACAGGGGGCTACGAGCAGTACTTC.

The rearrangement uses TRBV7-2 and TRBJ1-5; D may be TRBD1 (6 bases). V lost 3 bases, J lost 2 bases, and 11 bases lay in between. This CDR3 is built from 15 residues. Per the germline V gene, CDR1 is SGHTA and CDR2 is FQGNSA. CDR3 loop: CASSFEGVGNQPQHF. DNA for the CDR3: TGTGCCAGCAGCTTTGAGGGGGTGGGCAATCAGCCCCAGCATTTT.

The V gene is TRBV7-2, the J gene TRBJ1-1, with 7 positions matching TRBD1. CDR3 size: 17 residues. Unmatched junction bases numbered 15, after V lost 2 bases and J lost 6 bases. Germline V gene sequence: CDR1 SGHTA, CDR2 FQGNSA. The CDR3 DNA reads as TGTGCCAGCAGCTTAAACAGGGGCGCGATAGTATTTCCTGAAGCTTTCTTT. It translates to CASSLNRGAIVFPEAFF.

This chain links TRBV6-2 or TRBV6-3 with TRBJ1-5; the match to TRBD1 covers 7 bases. Germline CDR1 and CDR2: MNHEY and SVGEGT. V shed 5 bases and J 1 base; nucleotides not matched to a gene: 14. The CDR3 contains 18 residues. The CDR3: CASSHPRQGLESNQPQHF. DNA of the CDR3: TGTGCCAGCAGTCATCCACGACAGGGCCTCGAAAGCAATCAGCCCCAGCATTTT.

The chain uses TRBV12-3 or TRBV12-4 and TRBJ2-7; the D is unclear. This CDR3 region has 12 residues. The V end lost 6 bases, the J end lost 7 bases, and 13 bases lay between the germline ends. In nucleotides, the CDR3 is TGTGCCAGCAGAATAAATGACAAGGAGCAGTACTTC. It yields the protein CASRINDKEQYF.